The TCR beta chain under discussion was sequenced for a study of T cells after posttransplantation cyclophosphamide. The study, taken as a whole, reports: Donor CD8+ memory clones often dominated recipient blood repertoires at later times.

This clone appeared many times. Its antigen remains unidentified. Sequencing was performed with immunoSEQ multiplex PCR; in TCRdb, only in-frame clones are kept and a portion is missing. The specimen has 10,000 to 15,000 clones, none found just once. CDR1 and CDR2 (germline): PRHDT, FYEKMQ (reference sequence). The CDR3 has 15 amino acids. Trimming removed 1 base from V and 5 bases from J; junction bases left unmatched: 2. The sequence derives from a woman aged 40 to 50 in good health, CMV-negative, and a related stem cell transplant donor. The sequenced sample consisted of PBMCs. The V gene is TRBV13, the J gene TRBJ1-4; 9 positions match TRBD1. This CDR3 reads CASSLAGTGNEKLFF. CDR3 in DNA: TGTGCCAGCAGCTTAGCCGGGACAGGGAATGAAAAACTGTTTTTT.